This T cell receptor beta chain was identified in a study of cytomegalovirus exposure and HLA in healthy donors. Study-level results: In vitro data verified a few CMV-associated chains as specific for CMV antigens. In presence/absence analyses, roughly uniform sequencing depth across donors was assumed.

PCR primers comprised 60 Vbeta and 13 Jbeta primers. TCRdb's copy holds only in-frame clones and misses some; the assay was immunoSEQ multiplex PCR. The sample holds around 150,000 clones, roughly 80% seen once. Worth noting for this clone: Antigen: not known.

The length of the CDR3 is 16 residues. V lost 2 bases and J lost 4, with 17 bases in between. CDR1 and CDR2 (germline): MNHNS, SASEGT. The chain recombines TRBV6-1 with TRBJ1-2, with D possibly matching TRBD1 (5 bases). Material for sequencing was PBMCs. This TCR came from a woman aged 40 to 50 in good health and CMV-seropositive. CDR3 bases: TGTGCCAGCAGTGAAAATGGACAAGTCCCGTTCTATGGCTACACCTTC. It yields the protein CASSENGQVPFYGYTF.